The subject of this entry is one T cell receptor (beta chain). The sample belongs to a study of T cell changes during pregnancy in multiple sclerosis. With 2 bases removed from V and 0 bases from J, the gap between germline ends came to 10 bases. This CDR3 region has 15 residues. The germline gives CDR1 MNHEY, CDR2 SMNVEV (reference sequence). The table came from immunoSEQ multiplex PCR; TCRdb's copy has only in-frame clones and leaves some out. The data hold approximately 70,000 clones, with about 92% observed a single time. The chain joins TRBV27 to TRBJ1-1; D is undetermined. The sequenced sample was peripheral blood, obtained in the second trimester of pregnancy. This receptor was obtained from a female donor in good health, enrolled as a control in a pregnancy study. The CDR3 region is CASSLIGDMNTEAFF. Written as DNA, the CDR3 is TGTGCCAGCAGTTTAATCGGGGATATGAACACTGAAGCTTTCTTT.